This TCR beta chain was recorded in a study of vaccination effects on CD4 cells after COVID-19. A few counts support this clone. Its antigen is currently unknown. This table comes from immunoSEQ multiplex PCR, and its TCRdb copy is limited to in-frame clones, with some not included. This table has nearly 30,000 clones, 75% to 90% appearing once. Before any sequencing was done, the ViraFEST assay used viral peptide pools to expand antigen-specific CD4+ T cells. Culture proceeded for 10 days, and CD4+ T cells were then isolated. Each person got two doses of an mRNA SARS-CoV-2 vaccine, BNT162b2 or mRNA-1273. Vaccine recipients, nucleocapsid antibody negative, had no prior SARS-CoV-2 infection. V was pared by 3 bases and J by 5 bases, with 4 bases of the junction left unmatched. The CDR3 extends over 14 amino acids. CDR1 KGHSH and CDR2 LQKENI come from the germline V gene. Study-wide findings and caveats: At late timepoints after vaccination, vaccine- and infection-induced clones shrank markedly. Only a single clone (1 of 255 vaccine-induced clones in healthy vaccinees) cross-reacted with common cold coronaviruses.

The sequencing used CD4+ T cells from PBMCs cultured with SARS-CoV-2 spike peptides, collected after COVID-19 vaccination. The clonotype comes from a human donor who received a COVID-19 vaccine. Some clones in this sample may be carry-over from other donors' samples. J is TRBJ1-5 and V is TRBV18, with 7 nucleotides matching TRBD1. As DNA, the CDR3 is TGTGCCAGCTCACCCGACAGGGCTTATCAGCCCCAGCATTTT. Encoded protein: CASSPDRAYQPQHF.